The rows below give T cell receptor beta chains drawn from one sample of a study of CD8 T cells in Susac syndrome. TCRdb re-called the immunoSEQ multiplex PCR reads through MiXCR, storing one row per CDR3 protein. The sample gives around 130,000 distinct CDR3 sequences, 80% to 85% of which show up once; roughly 0.5% is in the top ten. Material: CD8+ T cells from PBMCs. These receptor sequences come from a human donor with multiple sclerosis. Each CDR3 is given without its conserved first and last residue. Each record gives: clone size, J gene, V gene, CDR3 protein. Not every row has a clone size; where given, it reads once, few, many or a size class.

- TRBJ2-1 TRBV27 ASGLGTSGGNEQF
- TRBJ2-5 TRBV6-1 ASSPDTETQY
- TRBJ1-5 TRBV27 ATSYGRDQPQH
- TRBJ2-1 TRBV6-5 ASSSGEGAAAYNEQF
- TRBJ2-2 TRBV2 ASREPGHKNTGELF
- TRBJ1-2 TRBV27 ASSLTGSGYGYT
- TRBJ2-1 TRBV6-1 ASRPPGLAGASSYNEQF
- TRBJ2-1 TRBV20-1 SAKVLWGREGYNEQF
- TRBJ2-7 TRBV27 ASSPIGLEYEQY
- TRBJ2-1 TRBV7-9 ASSSGQGISYNEQF
- TRBJ2-3 TRBV10-3 AISDGQGSTDTQY
- TRBJ2-7 TRBV29-1 SVEDRLVGEQY
- TRBJ1-1 TRBV29-1 SVERAEREAF
- TRBJ2-3 TRBV11-2 ANSAGPGTGADTQY
- TRBJ2-1 TRBV13 ASSLGPGAGAYNEQF
once TRBJ2-1 TRBV9 ASSPSDRVVSGYNEQF
few TRBJ2-7 TRBV5-6 ASSLAGPGYEQY
- TRBJ2-5 TRBV20-1 SATDLDRTQETQY
- TRBJ1-1 TRBV20-1 SARKPGVTEAF
few TRBJ2-1 TRBV6-6 ASSLTYNEQF
- TRBJ2-2 TRBV10-3 AISDREGTGELF
few TRBJ2-7 TRBV6-6 ASSFEVGGGYEQY
- TRBJ1-1 TRBV18 ASSPDRIVGTEAF
- TRBJ1-1 TRBV5-1 ARTEIMNTEAF
once TRBJ2-2 TRBV7-3 ASRTPGGEELF
few TRBJ2-1 TRBV6-2/TRBV6-3 ASSYSFEGIRSNEQF
- TRBJ1-4 TRBV4-1 ASSQGSIGNNEKLF
few TRBJ1-2 TRBV25-1 ASSDRGPNYGYT
- TRBJ1-3 TRBV12-3/TRBV12-4 ASSPINREPGNTIY
- TRBJ1-1 TRBV5-4 ASLNNLWGTEAL
- TRBJ2-1 TRBV4-2 ASSLKGREQF